One sample yielded the 26 T cell receptor beta chains listed below, sequenced in a study of T cells in narcolepsy. Libraries were prepared by immunoSEQ multiplex PCR; TCRdb keeps only in-frame clonotypes and omits some of them. The profile shows some 32,000 clones, 78% of them singletons. Sequencing was done on a sample of CD45RA- memory CD4+ T cells from PBMCs. The receptors stem from a human donor with narcolepsy.

The chain links TRBV30 to TRBJ2-1; TRBD2 is a possible D gene (6 bases). Between the trimmed V and J ends, which lost 0 bases and 0 bases, there was a span of 12 bases. Germline CDR1 and CDR2: GTSNPN and SVGIG (reference sequence). There are 16 residues in the CDR3. CDR3 coding DNA: TGTGCCTGGAGTGTAGGAGCGGGCATCTCCTACAATGAGCAGTTCTTC. Translating gives CAWSVGAGISYNEQFF.

The chain is built from TRBV5-1 and TRBJ2-6, with TRBD1 as a possible D gene (5 bases). In germline, CDR1 is SGHRS, CDR2 YFSETQ. The CDR3 totals 16 residues. Trimming took off 4 bases at V and 0 bases at J, with 11 bases between the two ends. CDR3 nucleotide sequence: TGCGCCAGCAGCAAGGGGATAAACTCTGGGGCCAACGTCCTGACTTTC. Translation: CASSKGINSGANVLTF. Together with reference TRBV5-1 and TRBJ2-6, the CDR3 gives the full variable domain: KAGVTQTPRYLIKTRGQQVTLSCSPISGHRSVSWYQQTPGQGLQFLFEYFSETQRNKGNFPGRFSGRQFSNSRSEMNVSTLELGDSALYLCASSKGINSGANVLTFGAGSRLTVL.

V gene TRBV28 combines with J gene TRBJ2-3, with 8 bases lining up with TRBD2. The CDR3 has 15 residues. With 6 bases clipped from V and 1 base from J, the junction kept 6 bases outside the gene matches. The germline V gene encodes CDR1 MDHEN and CDR2 SYDVKM. CDR3 DNA: TGTGCCAGCAGCCTGATGCGGGGGGGCACAGATACGCAGTATTTT. It translates to CASSLMRGGTDTQYF.

CDR3 nucleotides: TGTGCCAGCAGCTTAGGAGTAGCGGGAGGTGAGCAGTTCTTC. Residues: CASSLGVAGGEQFF. The genes are TRBV11-2 and TRBJ2-1, with TRBD2 matching 10 bases. The CDR3 runs 14 residues. Germline values: CDR1 SGHAT, CDR2 FQNNGV. With V trimmed by 1 base and J by 9 bases, 3 bases remained unmatched.

This clone has a single count. This chain links TRBV19 with TRBJ1-1, with D maybe TRBD1 (5 bases). The CDR3 is 13 residues long. Germline V CDR1 and CDR2: LNHDA, SQIVND (reference sequence). Deletions cut 5 bases from V and 5 bases from J, with 12 bases between. DNA for the CDR3: TGTGCCAGTAGTGGGGCGGGCAGGACTGAAGCTTTCTTT. It is translated as CASSGAGRTEAFF.

J is TRBJ2-1 and V is TRBV5-6, with 9 bases that match TRBD1. Germline V gene sequence: CDR1 SGHDT, CDR2 YYEEEE. V trimming: 2 bases; J trimming: 4 bases; junction bases outside the gene matches: 4. The CDR3 runs to 15 residues. The CDR3 sequence: CASSFRQGVYNEQFF. The CDR3 nucleotides are TGTGCCAGCAGCTTTAGACAGGGGGTTTACAATGAGCAGTTCTTC.

This clone came up a few times. The rearrangement uses TRBV25-1 and TRBJ1-6; the D gene is possibly TRBD1 (6 bases). Germline CDR1 and CDR2: MGHDK and SYGVNS. The V end was cut by 7 bases, the J end by 4 bases, with 14 bases between. The CDR3 is 15 residues long. This CDR3 is CASIPTGYYNSPLHF. CDR3 DNA sequence: TGTGCCAGCATTCCTACAGGGTATTATAATTCACCCCTCCACTTT.

A single count supports this clone. This sequence joins TRBV28 and TRBJ2-6; D gene uncertain. Germline CDR1 MDHEN, CDR2 SYDVKM. Trimming pared 6 bases from V and 0 bases from J, leaving 12 bases between. The CDR3 has 16 residues. The CDR3 DNA reads TGTGCCAGCAGGGCGATTGACCTCTCTGGGGCCAACGTCCTGACTTTC. It is translated as CASRAIDLSGANVLTF.

This clone was recorded a few times. The genes are TRBV5-5 and TRBJ1-5; D perhaps matches TRBD1 (6 bases). The V and J ends lost 0 bases and 2 bases respectively, with 12 bases between them. Looked up from germline, CDR1 is SGHKS and CDR2 is YYEKEE (reference sequence). There are 16 residues in the CDR3. CDR3 coding DNA: TGTGCCAGCAGCTTGGCCCCGACAGGACGCAATCAGCCCCAGCATTTT. Encoded protein: CASSLAPTGRNQPQHF.

As to this clone: A read error may account for a junction end that differs from germline. This rearrangement joins TRBV7-7 to TRBJ2-2; D gene ambiguous. There are 13 residues in the CDR3. Per the germline V gene, CDR1 is SSHAT and CDR2 is FNYEAQ (reference sequence). The CDR3 DNA reads as TGTGCTAGCAGCCCCAGGAGAGCCGGGGAGCTGTTTTTT. Its translation: CASSPRRAGELFF.

The rearrangement links TRBV13 to TRBJ1-5, with D uncertain. V lost 5 bases to trimming and J lost 4 bases, with 9 bases between them. This CDR3 region has 13 residues. Germline V lookup: CDR1 PRHDT, CDR2 FYEKMQ (reference sequence). The CDR3 nucleotides read TGTGCCAGCAGCCTACAGAGGAATCAGCCCCAGCATTTT. This translates into CASSLQRNQPQHF.

The gene calls are TRBV15 and TRBJ2-2, with no clear D. There are 13 residues in the CDR3. V shed 1 base and J shed 12 bases, with 12 bases lying between them. CDR1 and CDR2 (germline): LNHNV, YYDKDF (reference sequence). CDR3 DNA sequence: TGTGCCACCAGCAGAGGGAAGGTGTCGAAGCTGTTTTTT. Amino acids: CATSRGKVSKLFF.

V is TRBV5-1 and J is TRBJ1-2, with 9 bases matching TRBD1. Germline V lookup: CDR1 SGHRS, CDR2 YFSETQ. Unmatched junction bases numbered 5, after V lost 4 bases and J lost 4 bases. The CDR3 runs 14 residues. CDR3 loop: CASSAGDRVYGYTF. Written as DNA, the CDR3 is TGCGCCAGCAGCGCTGGGGACAGGGTCTATGGCTACACCTTC.

The chain joins TRBV7-9 to TRBJ1-2; 11 nucleotides agree with TRBD1. Germline V gives CDR1 SEHNR, CDR2 FQNEAQ (reference sequence). The CDR3 extends over 18 amino acids. J gave up 4 bases and V 6 bases, and 16 bases lay outside the gene matches. DNA of the CDR3: TGTGCCAGCAGTAGACTCCGGGACAGGGGGTTAGCGACCTATGGCTACACCTTC. As protein: CASSRLRDRGLATYGYTF.

CDR3 bases: TGTGCATCCCGGGGTAGCGGGGGGCTAAAATCCTACAATGAGCAGTTCTTC. Translated: CASRGSGGLKSYNEQFF. The chain is built from TRBV4-2 and TRBJ2-1; TRBD2 matches at 10 bases. The CDR3 is 17 amino acids. Germline lookup yields CDR1 LGHNA and CDR2 YNFKEQ.

The chain uses TRBV5-6 and TRBJ1-2; TRBD1 matches 10 bases. From germline, CDR1 is SGHDT and CDR2 YYEEEE. This CDR3 contains 16 residues. Trimming removed 4 bases from V and 1 base from J; junction bases left unmatched: 7. As DNA, the CDR3 is TGTGCCAGCAGCCAGGGGACAGGGGCTTATAACTATGGCTACACCTTC. As protein: CASSQGTGAYNYGYTF.

The rearrangement links TRBV13 to TRBJ1-6; D uncertain. V was clipped by 3 bases and J by 9 bases, with 9 bases between them. The CDR3 is 13 amino acids. Germline CDR1 PRHDT, CDR2 FYEKMQ (reference sequence). CDR3 nucleotide sequence: TGTGCCAGCAGCTTGGCGAATCGTTCACCCCTCCACTTT. Amino acid sequence: CASSLANRSPLHF.

This chain joins TRBV5-6 and TRBJ2-3; TRBD2 agrees at 8 bases. Unmatched junction bases numbered 4, after V lost 0 bases and J lost 4 bases. CDR1 is SGHDT, CDR2 YYEEEE, per germline. This CDR3 region has 15 residues. Written as DNA, the CDR3 is TGTGCCAGCAGCTTGGTTGCGGGGGGAGCAGATACGCAGTATTTT. Amino acids: CASSLVAGGADTQYF.

This chain uses TRBV30 with TRBJ2-3; D is possibly TRBD2 (5 bases). This CDR3 has 15 amino acids. Deletions cut 2 bases from V and 1 base from J, with 13 bases between. CDR1 and CDR2 from the germline V gene are GTSNPN and SVGIG (reference sequence). Here the CDR3 DNA reads TGTGCCTGGAGTCCCATAGGCGGGCGCACAGATACGCAGTATTTT. This gives the protein CAWSPIGGRTDTQYF.

The rearrangement uses TRBV28 and TRBJ2-5, with TRBD2 matching 10 bases. The CDR3 has 14 residues. J lost 2 bases, V lost 8 bases, and 5 bases had no gene match. The germline V gene has CDR1 MDHEN and CDR2 SYDVKM. CDR3 in DNA: TGTGCCAGCGGTATTAGCGGGGGGCAAGAGACCCAGTACTTC. Translating gives CASGISGGQETQYF.

This chain uses TRBV30 with TRBJ1-1; TRBD1 is a possible D gene (5 bases). V was pared by 0 bases and J by 7 bases, with 12 bases between. Germline V gene lookup returns CDR1 GTSNPN and CDR2 SVGIG (reference sequence). The CDR3 contains 13 residues. CDR3 protein: CAWSVFFDSEAFF. Here the CDR3 DNA reads TGTGCCTGGAGTGTATTTTTCGACAGTGAAGCTTTCTTT.

The chain recombines TRBV7-2 with TRBJ2-5, with 13 bases identical to TRBD2. Germline V CDR1 and CDR2: SGHTA, FQGNSA. The junction had 20 bases not matched to a gene; V was cut back by 8 bases and J by 11 bases. The CDR3 is 17 amino acids. The CDR3 DNA reads TGTGCCAGCGAGATATGGAAGAGACTAGCGGGGGGTCGAGAGCAGTACTTC. Translation gives CASEIWKRLAGGREQYF.

Regarding this clone: At one boundary the junction diverges from the germline segment, which might be a read error. The CDR3: CASSDSRGDQPQHF. The CDR3 region has the DNA TGTGCCAGCAGTGACTCCAGGGGGGATCAGCCCCAGCATTTT. This chain connects TRBV6-5 to TRBJ1-5; 7 bases agree with TRBD1. Germline CDR1 and CDR2: MNHEY and SVGAGI. The CDR3 is 14 amino acids.

This clone was counted a single time. The CDR3 spells CASSLARLAGGGEQFF. CDR3 in DNA: TGCGCCAGCAGCTTGGCCAGACTAGCGGGAGGAGGTGAGCAGTTCTTC. The chain links TRBV5-1 to TRBJ2-1; 13 nucleotides agree with TRBD2. V was pared by 0 bases and J by 9 bases, with 6 bases of the junction left unmatched. CDR3 size: 16 residues. Germline V CDR1 and CDR2: SGHRS, YFSETQ.

DNA of the CDR3: TGTGCCAGCAGCTTAGCGCGAACTAGCGGAAGGCGCGGCGAGCAGTACTTC. This sequence encodes CASSLARTSGRRGEQYF. V is TRBV7-8 and J is TRBJ2-7; TRBD2 agrees at 8 bases. V lost 0 bases to trimming and J lost 6 bases; unmatched junction nucleotides: 13. Germline loops: CDR1 SGHVS, CDR2 FQNEAQ. This CDR3 region has 17 residues.

The chain joins TRBV6-6 to TRBJ1-2, with 11 bases lining up with TRBD1. Germline V gives CDR1 MNHNY, CDR2 SVGAGI (reference sequence). The CDR3 is 13 residues long. Losses at the gene ends were 4 bases for V and 6 bases for J; bases not matched to a gene: 1. In DNA form, the CDR3 reads TGTGCCAGCAGTTCGGACAGGGGGCATGGCTACACCTTC. This codes for CASSSDRGHGYTF.